The 11 T cell receptor beta chains below all came from one sample that was sequenced in a study of shared clonotypes between healthy human individuals. The data were produced by immunoSEQ multiplex PCR, yet TCRdb's version contains in-frame clones alone and is incomplete. The top ten clones hold 0.39% of a sample with approximately 2.1 million clones, 85% to 95% of them seen once. Material: naive CD4+ T cells from PBMCs. Subset described: CD45RA+ positively selected. These receptors all come from a man aged 18 to 29 in good health. Some clones in this sample may be carry-over from other donors' samples.

This chain links TRBV28 with TRBJ1-2; TRBD1 matches 9 bases. The CDR3 extends over 17 amino acids. Per germline, CDR1 MDHEN and CDR2 SYDVKM. V lost 6 bases and J lost 5; bases outside the gene matches: 16. The chain's CDR3 is CASRTDETGGRGYGYTF. CDR3 DNA: TGTGCCAGCAGGACAGACGAAACAGGGGGCCGGGGGTATGGCTACACCTTC.

The chain couples TRBV6-6 to TRBJ2-2; TRBD1 aligns across 8 bases. V was clipped by 6 bases and J by 0 bases; unmatched bases: 3. CDR1 is MNHNY, CDR2 SVGAGI, per germline (reference sequence). The CDR3 sequence is 15 residues long. CDR3 residues: CASRAGGANTGELFF. The DNA of the CDR3 is TGTGCCAGCAGAGCAGGGGGCGCGAACACCGGGGAGCTGTTTTTT.

The gene calls are TRBV27 and TRBJ2-1; a weak D match, TRBD2 (6 bases). Germline V gives CDR1 MNHEY, CDR2 SMNVEV (reference sequence). Trimming took 4 bases from V and 10 from J, leaving 14 bases between them. The CDR3 has 13 residues. The CDR3 DNA reads as TGTGCCAGCAGTTCCGGGAGCTACCGGGAGCAGTTCTTC. Protein product: CASSSGSYREQFF.

The V call is TRBV28, the J call TRBJ1-2; TRBD1 might be the D (5 bases). CDR3 length: 14 amino acids. The germline V gene encodes CDR1 MDHEN and CDR2 SYDVKM. V lost 4 bases and J 7 bases, leaving 16 bases between the germline ends. The CDR3 DNA follows: TGTGCCAGCAGTTCCGGGACCGATCCAGCTGGCTACACCTTC. This encodes CASSSGTDPAGYTF.

The V call is TRBV7-6, the J call TRBJ2-1; TRBD2 is a possible D gene (6 bases). CDR3 length equals 15 residues. CDR1 and CDR2 from the germline V gene are SGHVS and FNYEAQ. V gave up 5 bases and J gave up 4 bases, with 15 bases separating them. The CDR3 DNA is TGTGCCAGCAGCCTCACCGGACTACCATACAATGAGCAGTTCTTC. Translation: CASSLTGLPYNEQFF.

This chain uses TRBV5-1 with TRBJ1-5, with 7 nucleotides matching TRBD1. CDR3 size: 13 residues. V gave up 3 bases and J gave up 5 bases; unmatched junction bases: 2. The germline V gene has CDR1 SGHRS and CDR2 YFSETQ. The DNA for the CDR3 is TGCGCCAGCAGCTGGGACAGCGATCAGCCCCAGCATTTT. This translates into CASSWDSDQPQHF.

V is TRBV5-1 and J is TRBJ2-7, with 8 bases aligning to TRBD2. CDR3 length: 14 residues. Germline lookup yields CDR1 SGHRS and CDR2 YFSETQ. Germline trimming cut 4 bases from V and 6 bases from J; bases unmatched to any gene: 9. The DNA of the CDR3 is TGCGCCAGCAGCGTTAGCGGGGAGGAAGGCGAGCAGTACTTC. Translating gives CASSVSGEEGEQYF.

The chain employs TRBV9 and TRBJ2-7; 11 nucleotides match TRBD1. Looked up from germline, CDR1 is SGDLS and CDR2 is YYNGEE. With V trimmed by 6 bases and J by 9 bases, 8 bases remained unmatched. The CDR3 totals 13 residues. CDR3 bases: TGTGCCAGCACGGGACAGGGGGACTTGGTGCAGTACTTC. Its translation: CASTGQGDLVQYF.

V and J are TRBV29-1 and TRBJ1-1, with D perhaps TRBD1 (5 bases). Germline loops: CDR1 SQVTM, CDR2 ANQGSEA. The CDR3 has 13 amino acids. Trimming stripped 6 bases from V and 6 bases from J, with 17 bases between. The CDR3 is CSVGLRLRAEAFF. Written as DNA, the CDR3 is TGCAGCGTAGGATTGAGACTCAGGGCTGAAGCTTTCTTT. The complete variable domain, with remaining parts taken from reference TRBV29-1 and TRBJ1-1, reads SAVISQKPSRDICQRGTSLTIQCQVDSQVTMMFWYRQQPGQSLTLIATANQGSEATYESGFVIDKFPISRPNLTFSTLTVSNMSPEDSSIYLCSVGLRLRAEAFFGQGTRLTVV.

The chain is built from TRBV4-3 and TRBJ2-7; 9 nucleotides agree with TRBD2. The length of the CDR3 is 17 residues. V lost 1 base and J lost 4; bases outside the gene matches: 11. Germline values: CDR1 LGHNA, CDR2 YSLEER. This CDR3 is CASSQGPASGALYEQYF. The CDR3 DNA reads TGCGCCAGCAGCCAAGGTCCAGCTAGCGGGGCCCTGTACGAGCAGTACTTC.

The rearrangement links TRBV15 to TRBJ2-6; D gene unclear. The ends were cut back, 1 base at V and 1 base at J, with 8 bases in the middle. CDR3 length equals 16 residues. Germline V gene data show CDR1 as LNHNV and CDR2 as YYDKDF (reference sequence). The CDR3 sequence: CATSRVLGSGANVLTF. In DNA, the CDR3 is TGTGCCACCAGCAGAGTATTAGGGTCTGGGGCCAACGTCCTGACTTTC.